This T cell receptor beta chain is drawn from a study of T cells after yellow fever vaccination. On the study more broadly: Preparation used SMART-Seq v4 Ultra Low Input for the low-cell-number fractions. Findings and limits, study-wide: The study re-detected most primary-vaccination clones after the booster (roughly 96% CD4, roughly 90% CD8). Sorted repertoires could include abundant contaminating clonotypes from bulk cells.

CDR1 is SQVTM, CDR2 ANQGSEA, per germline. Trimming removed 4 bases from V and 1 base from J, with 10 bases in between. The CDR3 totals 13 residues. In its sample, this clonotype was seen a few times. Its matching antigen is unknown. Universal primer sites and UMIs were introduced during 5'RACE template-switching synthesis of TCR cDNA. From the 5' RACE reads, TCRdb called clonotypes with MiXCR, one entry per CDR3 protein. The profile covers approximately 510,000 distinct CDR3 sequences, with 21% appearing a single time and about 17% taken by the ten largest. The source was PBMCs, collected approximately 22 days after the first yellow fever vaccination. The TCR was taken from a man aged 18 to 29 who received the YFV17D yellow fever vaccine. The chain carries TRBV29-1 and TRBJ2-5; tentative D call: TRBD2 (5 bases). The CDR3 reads CSVGEGLQETQYF. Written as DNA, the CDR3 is TGCAGCGTTGGTGAAGGACTCCAAGAGACCCAGTACTTC.